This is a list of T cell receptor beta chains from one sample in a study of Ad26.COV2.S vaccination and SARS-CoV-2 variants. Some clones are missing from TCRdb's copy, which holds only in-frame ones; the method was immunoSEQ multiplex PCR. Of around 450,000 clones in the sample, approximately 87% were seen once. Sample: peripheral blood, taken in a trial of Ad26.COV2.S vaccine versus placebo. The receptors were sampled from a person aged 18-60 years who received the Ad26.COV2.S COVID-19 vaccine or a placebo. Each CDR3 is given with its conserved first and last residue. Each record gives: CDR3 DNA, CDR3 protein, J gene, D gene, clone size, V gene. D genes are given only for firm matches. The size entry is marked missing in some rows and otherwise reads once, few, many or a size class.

DNA: TGTGCCAGCAGCACACAGGGGAGCAATCAGCCCCAGCATTTT; CDR3: CASSTQGSNQPQHF; J: TRBJ1-5; D: TRBD1; size: NA; V: TRBV6-5
DNA: TGTGCCAGCAGTGCCCGCGGGGGGTCCAACACCGGGGAGCTGTTTTTT; CDR3: CASSARGGSNTGELFF; J: TRBJ2-2; D: TRBD2; size: NA; V: TRBV28
DNA: TGTGCCACCAGCAGAGAAGAGGCGGTAGCCAATTCAAACAATGAGCAGTTCTTC; CDR3: CATSREEAVANSNNEQFF; J: TRBJ2-1; D: NA; size: NA; V: TRBV15
DNA: TGTGCCAGTAGCAATGAAAACCGGGGCCGCTATGGCTACACCTTC; CDR3: CASSNENRGRYGYTF; J: TRBJ1-2; D: NA; size: NA; V: TRBV19
DNA: TGTGCCAGCCTCTTGCTCAGCCGGGGCACTGAAGCTTTCTTT; CDR3: CASLLLSRGTEAFF; J: TRBJ1-1; D: NA; size: NA; V: TRBV6-5
DNA: TGCGCCAGCAGCCAAGGTCGAGGGTGGGGAGCAGATACGCAGTATTTT; CDR3: CASSQGRGWGADTQYF; J: TRBJ2-3; D: NA; size: NA; V: TRBV4-3
DNA: TGTGCCAGCAGCTTAGAGGTAGCGGGGGCGCCGGTCTACGAGCAGTACTTC; CDR3: CASSLEVAGAPVYEQYF; J: TRBJ2-7; D: TRBD2; size: NA; V: TRBV7-2
DNA: TGTGCCAGCAGCCTAGGACAGGGTATAGAAAAACTGTTTTTT; CDR3: CASSLGQGIEKLFF; J: TRBJ1-4; D: TRBD1; size: NA; V: TRBV3-1/TRBV3-2
DNA: TGTGCCAGTAGGGGGACTAGCGATACCGGGGAGCTGTTTTTT; CDR3: CASRGTSDTGELFF; J: TRBJ2-2; D: TRBD2; size: NA; V: TRBV19
DNA: TGTGCCAGTCTTAGGAGGGGGTCGGGCGCAGGTTGGGAGACCCAGTACTTC; CDR3: CASLRRGSGAGWETQYF; J: TRBJ2-5; D: NA; size: NA; V: TRBV2
DNA: TGTGCCTGGAGTGTGTCATGGGGGGGAGCAATGTCTAGCACAGATACGCAGTATTTT; CDR3: CAWSVSWGGAMSSTDTQYF; J: TRBJ2-3; D: TRBD2; size: NA; V: TRBV30
DNA: TGTGCCAGTAGTCTTTTTAGCAATCAGCCCCAGCATTTT; CDR3: CASSLFSNQPQHF; J: TRBJ1-5; D: NA; size: NA; V: TRBV19
DNA: TGTGCCAGCAGCCAAACTTTCAGGGGTGCCGAGCAGTACTTC; CDR3: CASSQTFRGAEQYF; J: TRBJ2-7; D: NA; size: once; V: TRBV3-1/TRBV3-2
DNA: TGTGCCAGTTCACGGACAGCAACGAAACCCCAGCATTTT; CDR3: CASSRTATKPQHF; J: TRBJ1-5; D: NA; size: NA; V: TRBV28
DNA: TGTGCCACCACGGAGGGACCCAGCTCCTACAATGAGCAGTTCTTC; CDR3: CATTEGPSSYNEQFF; J: TRBJ2-1; D: NA; size: NA; V: TRBV19
DNA: TGTGCCAGCAGGAGGACAGCGAACACTGAAGCTTTCTTT; CDR3: CASRRTANTEAFF; J: TRBJ1-1; D: NA; size: NA; V: TRBV7-3
DNA: TGTGCCAGCAGCCCCCAGGGGACCCACGGAAACACCATATATTTT; CDR3: CASSPQGTHGNTIYF; J: TRBJ1-3; D: NA; size: NA; V: TRBV6-6
DNA: TGTGCCAGCAGTTGGACAGGGTCTCTTGGCTACACCTTC; CDR3: CASSWTGSLGYTF; J: TRBJ1-2; D: TRBD1; size: few; V: TRBV6-2/TRBV6-3
DNA: TGTGCCAGCAGTCAGGGGGCTATAGATGAGTTCTTC; CDR3: CASSQGAIDEFF; J: TRBJ2-1; D: TRBD1; size: NA; V: TRBV6-2/TRBV6-3
DNA: TGTGCCAGCACCTCTCCGGGACAGACTTTCAATCAGCCCCAGCATTTT; CDR3: CASTSPGQTFNQPQHF; J: TRBJ1-5; D: TRBD1; size: NA; V: TRBV5-6
DNA: TGTGCCAGCAGGTTCAGTAGGGGAAGGGCCGGGGAGCTGTTTTTT; CDR3: CASRFSRGRAGELFF; J: TRBJ2-2; D: NA; size: NA; V: TRBV2
DNA: TGTGCCAGCAGCTTAGCGTTCGCACAAGAGACCCAGTACTTC; CDR3: CASSLAFAQETQYF; J: TRBJ2-5; D: NA; size: NA; V: TRBV7-2
DNA: TGTGCCAGCAGTTACCTAGGGGCAGGGGGTAACACCGGGGAGCTGTTTTTT; CDR3: CASSYLGAGGNTGELFF; J: TRBJ2-2; D: TRBD1; size: NA; V: TRBV6-2/TRBV6-3
DNA: TGTGCCAGCAGTATGTCATGGCCTGGTTTGGAGCAGTACTTC; CDR3: CASSMSWPGLEQYF; J: TRBJ2-7; D: NA; size: NA; V: TRBV27
DNA: TGTGCCAGCAGTTTAAGGGGAGGGGAGACCCAGTACTTC; CDR3: CASSLRGGETQYF; J: TRBJ2-5; D: TRBD2; size: NA; V: TRBV12-3/TRBV12-4